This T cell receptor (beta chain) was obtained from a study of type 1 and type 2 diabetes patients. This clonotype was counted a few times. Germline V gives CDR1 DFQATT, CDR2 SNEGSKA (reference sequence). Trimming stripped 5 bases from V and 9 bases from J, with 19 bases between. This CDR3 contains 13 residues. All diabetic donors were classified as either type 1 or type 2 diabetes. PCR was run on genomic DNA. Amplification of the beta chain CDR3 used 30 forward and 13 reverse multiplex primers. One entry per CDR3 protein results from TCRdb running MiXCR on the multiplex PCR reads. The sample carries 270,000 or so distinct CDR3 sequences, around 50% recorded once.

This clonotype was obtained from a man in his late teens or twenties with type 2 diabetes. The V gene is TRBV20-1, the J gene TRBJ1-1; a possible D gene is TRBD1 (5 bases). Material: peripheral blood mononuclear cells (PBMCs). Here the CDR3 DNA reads TGCAGTGCTGCCTCGGGGCGTACAGGAAAAGCTTTCTTT. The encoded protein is CSAASGRTGKAFF.